This T cell receptor beta chain derives from a study of beta chain features in type 1 diabetes. Looked up from germline, CDR1 is SGHRS and CDR2 is YFSETQ. V was cut by 0 bases and J by 2 bases, with 10 bases left in between. CDR3 length: 15 residues. Each of the CD4+ naive, central memory, regulatory and stem cell-like memory populations was sorted via CD45RO/CCR7/CD25/CD127/CD95/CD27. As every portion of the isolated RNA was reverse transcribed, the sequencing read expressed TCRB transcripts. Generated by immunoSEQ multiplex PCR, the TCRdb table keeps only in-frame clones and is missing some. The sample has 350,000 to 450,000 clones; approximately 13% are singletons. Whole-study findings and limits: Reads derived from cDNA could over-represent cells showing high TCR expression. Patients' naive, central memory and Treg TCRB repertoires seemed closer to one another than those of healthy donors.

This clone was counted only a few times. The antigen is not known. This chain connects TRBV5-1 to TRBJ2-3; TRBD1 or TRBD2 may be the D gene (5 bases each). The sample comprised naive CD4+ T cells from blood. The source is a man between 25 and 39 years old in good health. CDR3 bases: TGCGCCAGCAGCTTGGACGGGGCAACCACAGATACGCAGTATTTT. This codes for CASSLDGATTDTQYF.